One and the same sample provided the 19 T cell receptor beta chains below, sequenced in a study of blood T cell repertoires in COVID-19. The method was immunoSEQ multiplex PCR; TCRdb's version includes in-frame clones alone and lacks a portion of them. The sample shows 200,000 to 250,000 clones, 85% to 90% of them seen only once. Sequencing was done on a sample of PBMCs or T cells enriched from blood (not recorded which). The receptors come from a man aged 25-40 years who had been exposed to COVID-19.

The chain recombines TRBV7-8 with TRBJ2-3; D is possibly TRBD1 (6 bases). Per germline, CDR1 SGHVS and CDR2 FQNEAQ. The CDR3 has 14 residues. V lost 2 bases and J lost 6, with 12 bases in between. The CDR3 nucleotides read TGTGCCAGCAGCTTATTACAGGGCGGGGATACGCAGTATTTT. It specifies CASSLLQGGDTQYF.

The J gene is TRBJ2-5, the V gene TRBV18; 10 bases are shared with TRBD2. Looked up from germline, CDR1 is KGHSH and CDR2 is LQKENI. Trimming took 1 base from V and 4 from J; bases not matched to a gene: 9. CDR3 size: 17 residues. This chain's CDR3 is CASSPRLAGSPGETQYF. DNA for the CDR3: TGTGCCAGCTCACCACGACTAGCGGGTTCACCAGGAGAGACCCAGTACTTC. The complete variable domain, with remaining parts taken from reference TRBV18 and TRBJ2-5, reads NAGVMQNPRHLVRRRGQEARLRCSPMKGHSHVYWYRQLPEEGLKFMVYLQKENIIDESGMPKERFSAEFPKEGPSILRIQQVVRGDSAAYFCASSPRLAGSPGETQYFGPGTRLLVL.

V usage is TRBV10-3 and J usage is TRBJ2-7; D uncertain. V lost 0 bases to trimming and J lost 6 bases, with 9 bases between them. Looked up from germline, CDR1 is ENHRY and CDR2 is SYGVKD. CDR3 length equals 13 residues. In DNA, the CDR3 is TGTGCCATCAGTGAGTCACTCTTCGGCGAGCAGTACTTC. Translation: CAISESLFGEQYF.

The chain is built from TRBV21-1 and TRBJ1-2. TRBV21-1 is classified as a pseudogene. CDR3 length: 15 residues. CDR3 in DNA: TGTGCCAGCAGCGGTCGGGAGCTTACTAACTATGGCTACACCTTC. Amino acids: CASSGRELTNYGYTF.

This sequence joins TRBV3-1 (or the pseudogene TRBV3-2) and TRBJ2-2; 7 bases agree with TRBD1. Germline V gives CDR1 LGHDT, CDR2 YNNKEL (reference sequence). The CDR3 loop spans 16 amino acids. With 6 bases clipped from V and 1 base from J, the junction kept 8 bases outside the gene matches. In DNA, the CDR3 is TGTGCCAGCAGTCCTCCGGACAGGAGGAACACCGGGGAGCTGTTTTTT. Its translation is CASSPPDRRNTGELFF.

This chain uses TRBV19 with TRBJ1-2, with TRBD1 matching over 7 bases. After removal of 7 bases from V and 6 bases from J, the junction contained 11 bases not matched to a gene. CDR1 is LNHDA and CDR2 is SQIVND in the germline V gene (reference sequence). The CDR3 has 14 amino acids. The CDR3 DNA sequence: TGTGCCAGTACCCCGCCGGACAGGTTGAATGGCTACACCTTC. This gives the protein CASTPPDRLNGYTF.

The rearrangement uses TRBV15 and TRBJ2-7; D is ambiguous. There are 12 residues in the CDR3. V dropped 5 bases and J dropped 2 bases, with 7 bases sitting between them. Germline V gene sequence: CDR1 LNHNV, CDR2 YYDKDF (reference sequence). As DNA, the CDR3 is TGTGCCACCAGCGAGGATCCCTACGAGCAGTACTTC. Encoded protein: CATSEDPYEQYF.

V usage is TRBV5-1 and J usage is TRBJ1-4, with 8 bases identical to TRBD1. In germline, CDR1 is SGHRS, CDR2 YFSETQ. The V and J ends lost 4 bases and 5 bases, in that order; junction bases with no gene match: 4. CDR3 length: 14 amino acids. CDR3 nucleotide sequence: TGCGCCAGCAGCCCCTGGACAGGGAATGAAAAACTGTTTTTT. Translated: CASSPWTGNEKLFF.

The chain links TRBV21-1 to TRBJ2-1; the D segment call TRBD2 is taken from the table without a DNA check. TRBV21-1 constitutes a pseudogene. The CDR3 is 17 residues long. The CDR3 nucleotides are TGTGCCAGCAGCCACCCGATCGGGGAGTGGGAATACAATGAGCAGTTCTTC. It codes for CASSHPIGEWEYNEQFF.

The genes are TRBV2 and TRBJ1-2; D gene ambiguous. Trimming left V 0 bases short and J 5 bases short, with 7 bases between. The CDR3 is 13 amino acids. Looked up from germline, CDR1 is SNHLY and CDR2 is FYNNEI. CDR3 DNA sequence: TGTGCCAGCAGTGAAGCGTCGGGATATGGCTACACCTTC. It yields the protein CASSEASGYGYTF.

This chain links TRBV6-5 with TRBJ1-2; D possibly corresponds to TRBD1 (5 bases). CDR3 size: 15 residues. CDR1 is MNHEY and CDR2 is SVGAGI in the germline V gene. V was pared by 0 bases and J by 6 bases, with 14 bases between. The DNA for the CDR3 is TGTGCCAGCAGTTACTCCCTTTTGGGGGGAAATGGCTACACCTTC. As protein: CASSYSLLGGNGYTF.

Here the CDR3 DNA reads TGCGCCAGCAGCCAATACACAGGGGAGAACACCGGGGAGCTGTTTTTT. Protein: CASSQYTGENTGELFF. The chain joins TRBV4-1 to TRBJ2-2, with 7 nucleotides matching TRBD1. V was pared by 2 bases and J by 1 base, with 4 bases of the junction left unmatched. The CDR3 has 16 residues. Germline assignment: CDR1 MGHRA and CDR2 YSYEKL.

V is TRBV7-2 and J is TRBJ2-3; possibly TRBD1 for D (6 bases). This CDR3 region has 14 residues. V was cut by 3 bases and J by 0 bases, with 7 bases left in between. The germline gives CDR1 SGHTA, CDR2 FQGNSA. The CDR3 DNA reads TGTGCCAGCAGCTTGGACAGAAGCACAGATACGCAGTATTTT. Amino acids: CASSLDRSTDTQYF.

The J gene is TRBJ1-5, the V gene TRBV19; 7 bases align to TRBD1. Trimming cost V 5 bases and J 5 bases; bases outside gene matches: 9. The CDR3 covers 15 residues. The V gene's germline CDR1 is LNHDA and CDR2 SQIVND (reference sequence). DNA of the CDR3: TGTGCCAGTAGTGACCAGGGACAGCGACATCAGCCCCAGCATTTT. Its protein product is CASSDQGQRHQPQHF.

This CDR3 reads CASCLAGASLETQYF. For the CDR3, the DNA is TGTGCCAGCTGTTTAGCGGGGGCTAGCCTAGAGACCCAGTACTTC. This sequence joins TRBV2 and TRBJ2-5; TRBD2 aligns across 9 bases. CDR3 length: 15 residues. Germline V gene lookup returns CDR1 SNHLY and CDR2 FYNNEI. After removal of 8 bases from V and 4 bases from J, the junction contained 11 bases not matched to a gene. The complete variable domain, with remaining parts taken from reference TRBV2 and TRBJ2-5, reads EPEVTQTPSHQVTQMGQEVILRCVPISNHLYFYWYRQILGQKVEFLVSFYNNEISEKSEIFDDQFSVERPDGSNFTLKIRSTKLEDSAMYFCASCLAGASLETQYFGPGTRLLVL.

The V call is TRBV7-2, the J call TRBJ2-3, with D possibly being TRBD2 (7 bases). Germline CDR1 SGHTA, CDR2 FQGNSA. The ends were cut back, 7 bases at V and 3 bases at J, with 14 bases in the middle. This CDR3 spans 14 amino acids. The CDR3 DNA follows: TGTGCCAGCACGCTTGGGGGGGCAACAGATACGCAGTATTTT. Encoded protein: CASTLGGATDTQYF.

This clone turned up a few times. The chain joins TRBV10-3 to TRBJ1-3; no clear D gene. The CDR3 is made up of 16 amino acids. The germline gives CDR1 ENHRY, CDR2 SYGVKD. With 0 bases removed from V and 4 bases from J, the gap between germline ends came to 13 bases. The CDR3 loop is CAISESRGLIGNTIYF. The CDR3 DNA reads TGTGCCATCAGTGAGTCGAGAGGGTTGATAGGAAACACCATATATTTT.

There are a few counts of this clone. The rearrangement links TRBV25-1 to TRBJ1-2; 7 nucleotides line up with TRBD1. The CDR3 sequence is 13 residues long. V was pared by 6 bases and J by 4 bases, with 5 bases of the junction left unmatched. CDR1 is MGHDK, CDR2 SYGVNS, per germline. CDR3 protein: CASRKGATYGYTF. The DNA of the CDR3 is TGTGCCAGCAGAAAGGGGGCCACCTATGGCTACACCTTC.

The J gene is TRBJ2-7, the V gene TRBV3-1 (or the pseudogene TRBV3-2), with 10 bases identical to TRBD1. V lost 1 base and J lost 4; bases outside the gene matches: 13. Germline V CDR1 and CDR2: LGHDT, YNNKEL (reference sequence). The CDR3 totals 18 residues. CDR3 nucleotide sequence: TGTGCCAGCAGCCAAGTGAATCTTGCGGGACAGGGGATTTACGAGCAGTACTTC. Translated, it gives CASSQVNLAGQGIYEQYF.